Shown below are 17 T cell receptor beta chains from a single sample sequenced in a study of cytomegalovirus exposure and HLA in healthy donors. PCR employed 60 Vbeta and 13 Jbeta primers. Profiled with immunoSEQ multiplex PCR; TCRdb holds only in-frame clones, not every one. The repertoire holds some 110,000 clones, with more than 70% as singletons. Sequencing was performed on PBMCs. The receptors derive from a man aged 25 to 45 in good health and CMV-seronegative.

This clone appeared a few times. The CDR3 DNA is TGCGCCAGCAGCTTGGCCCCCCCGGGACAGGGAGGTTATGAGCAGTTCTTC. It specifies CASSLAPPGQGGYEQFF. The chain combines TRBV5-1 with TRBJ2-1, with TRBD1 identical over 9 bases. Germline CDR1 and CDR2: SGHRS and YFSETQ. The CDR3 has 17 residues. V dropped 0 bases and J dropped 8; count of bases not matched to a gene: 12. The whole variable domain, remainder taken from reference TRBV5-1 and TRBJ2-1, is KAGVTQTPRYLIKTRGQQVTLSCSPISGHRSVSWYQQTPGQGLQFLFEYFSETQRNKGNFPGRFSGRQFSNSRSEMNVSTLELGDSALYLCASSLAPPGQGGYEQFFGPGTRLTVL.

This chain joins TRBV6-1 and TRBJ2-7, with D perhaps TRBD1 (5 bases). CDR1 and CDR2 from the germline V gene are MNHNS and SASEGT. Between the trimmed V and J ends, which lost 2 bases and 6 bases, there was a span of 11 bases. This CDR3 has 13 amino acids. CDR3 bases: TGTGCCAGCAGTGAAAGTAAGGGGCGCGAGCAGTACTTC. Its protein is CASSESKGREQYF.

This chain uses TRBV4-1 with TRBJ2-3; D may be TRBD1 (6 bases). V was pared by 4 bases and J by 0 bases, with 14 bases between. The CDR3 has 16 residues. Germline V gene lookup returns CDR1 MGHRA and CDR2 YSYEKL. Here the CDR3 DNA reads TGCGCCAGCAGCCCCTCTCGACAGGCGAGCACAGATACGCAGTATTTT. Translated: CASSPSRQASTDTQYF.

This clone was seen more than once but under ten times. This chain uses TRBV30 with TRBJ1-4, with a tentative D call TRBD1 (5 bases). The CDR3 contains 14 residues. In germline, CDR1 is GTSNPN, CDR2 SVGIG (reference sequence). The V end was cut by 7 bases, the J end by 0 bases, with 12 bases between. Written as DNA, the CDR3 is TGTGCCTCACGTCGGGGGGCAACTAATGAAAAACTGTTTTTT. Translation gives CASRRGATNEKLFF.

This clone appeared a few times. The rearrangement joins TRBV13 to TRBJ2-7; a weak D match, TRBD1 (5 bases). The CDR3 covers 13 residues. Trimming stripped 2 bases from V and 6 bases from J, with 11 bases between. CDR1 is PRHDT and CDR2 is FYEKMQ in the germline V gene (reference sequence). The CDR3 region is CASSLRGLGEQYF. The CDR3 bases are TGTGCCAGCAGCTTAAGGGGCCTTGGCGAGCAGTACTTC.

V and J are TRBV5-1 and TRBJ1-6; D is perhaps TRBD1 (5 bases). The CDR3 loop spans 15 amino acids. Germline CDR1 SGHRS, CDR2 YFSETQ. Between the trimmed V and J ends, which lost 1 base and 7 bases, there was a span of 12 bases. The CDR3 loop reads CASSLTQGGNSPLHF. The CDR3 region has the DNA TGCGCCAGCAGCTTGACTCAGGGTGGCAATTCACCCCTCCACTTT.

The V and J genes are TRBV27 and TRBJ1-6, with a possible D match to TRBD1 (6 bases). The V gene's germline CDR1 is MNHEY and CDR2 SMNVEV (reference sequence). This CDR3 contains 17 residues. Trimming removed 4 bases from V and 9 bases from J, with 22 bases in between. CDR3 amino acids: CASSSTPGAGEGSPLHF. Written as DNA, the CDR3 is TGTGCCAGCAGTTCAACCCCGGGGGCAGGGGAGGGTTCACCCCTCCACTTT.

The CDR3 bases are TGTGCCAGCAGTTTGGGCCAGTTATATGGCTACACCTTC. This codes for CASSLGQLYGYTF. J is TRBJ1-2 and V is TRBV28; D ambiguous. The V and J ends lost 3 bases and 5 bases respectively, with 10 bases between them. The length of the CDR3 is 13 residues. Germline CDR1 reads MDHEN; CDR2 reads SYDVKM.

V and J are TRBV18 and TRBJ1-1, with D perhaps matching TRBD1 (6 bases). The V and J ends lost 2 bases and 3 bases respectively, with 10 bases between them. CDR3 length equals 14 residues. Germline CDR1 and CDR2: KGHSH and LQKENI. The CDR3 loop is CASSPRGGDTEAFF. The CDR3 bases are TGTGCCAGCTCACCAAGGGGGGGTGACACTGAAGCTTTCTTT.

This clone was detected a few times. The chain has TRBV12-5 and TRBJ2-7, with 9 nucleotides matching TRBD1. CDR1 is LGHNT, CDR2 FRNRAP, per germline. CDR3 length: 14 amino acids. V lost 4 bases, J lost 2 bases, and 3 bases stayed unmatched. CDR3 loop: CASGSDRGTYEQYF. The CDR3 DNA is TGTGCTAGTGGTTCGGACAGGGGAACCTACGAGCAGTACTTC.

The V call is TRBV5-6, the J call TRBJ1-4; D uncertain. Per germline, CDR1 SGHDT and CDR2 YYEEEE. V was shortened by 0 bases and J by 6 bases, with 9 bases between the two germline ends. There are 14 residues in the CDR3. The CDR3 sequence: CASSLVTRDEKLFF. Written as DNA, the CDR3 is TGTGCCAGCAGCTTGGTGACGCGGGATGAAAAACTGTTTTTT. The full variable domain, with the rest looked up from reference TRBV5-6 and TRBJ1-4, is DAGVTQSPTHLIKTRGQQVTLRCSPKSGHDTVSWYQQALGQGPQFIFQYYEEEERQRGNFPDRFSGHQFPNYSSELNVNALLLGDSALYLCASSLVTRDEKLFFGSGTQLSVL.

This chain links TRBV29-1 with TRBJ2-1, with TRBD2 matching over 11 bases. The germline gives CDR1 SQVTM, CDR2 ANQGSEA. This CDR3 comprises 16 residues. Trimming cost V 0 bases and J 4 bases; bases outside gene matches: 5. CDR3 sequence reads: CSVEDAGLADYNEQFF. CDR3 in DNA: TGCAGCGTTGAAGACGCGGGACTAGCGGATTACAATGAGCAGTTCTTC.

With respect to this clone: The identical CDR3 is also encoded by other nucleotide sequences in the sample. V and J are TRBV29-1 and TRBJ1-5; no reliable D call. Between the trimmed V and J ends, which lost 4 bases and 5 bases, there was a span of 9 bases. This CDR3 has 12 amino acids. The germline gives CDR1 SQVTM, CDR2 ANQGSEA. CDR3 bases: TGCAGCGTTGGTCAGTTGGATCAGCCCCAGCATTTT. It translates to CSVGQLDQPQHF.

This rearrangement joins TRBV7-9 to TRBJ1-5; 10 bases match TRBD1. The V gene's germline CDR1 is SEHNR and CDR2 FQNEAQ (reference sequence). J was trimmed by 5 bases and V by 5 bases; bases with no gene match: 9. The CDR3 extends over 16 amino acids. Written as DNA, the CDR3 is TGTGCCAGCAGCCGAGATGGGACAGGGGTAGATCAGCCCCAGCATTTT. Translated, it gives CASSRDGTGVDQPQHF. Complete variable domain (other parts from reference TRBV7-9 and TRBJ1-5): DTGVSQNPRHKITKRGQNVTFRCDPISEHNRLYWYRQTLGQGPEFLTYFQNEAQLEKSRLLSDRFSAERPKGSFSTLEIQRTEQGDSAMYLCASSRDGTGVDQPQHFGDGTRLSIL.

This sequence joins TRBV2 and TRBJ2-7; tentatively, D is TRBD2 (5 bases). The V gene lost 8 bases and the J gene lost 6 bases, with 11 bases spanning the gap. Germline CDR1 is SNHLY and CDR2 is FYNNEI. This CDR3 is built from 11 residues. CDR3 amino acids: CASFLGAEQYF. The CDR3 DNA follows: TGTGCCAGCTTCCTGGGAGCCGAGCAGTACTTC.

Only one count was recorded for this clone. In nucleotides, the CDR3 is TGTGCCAGTAGATTAGGGACAGGGGGCAATGAGCAGTTCTTC. This codes for CASRLGTGGNEQFF. The chain couples TRBV19 to TRBJ2-1, with TRBD1 matching over 11 bases. This CDR3 comprises 14 residues. CDR1 and CDR2 (germline): LNHDA, SQIVND (reference sequence). V trimming: 6 bases; J trimming: 6 bases; junction bases outside the gene matches: 4.

The chain employs TRBV10-3 and TRBJ2-3; a possible D gene is TRBD2 (5 bases). The CDR3 covers 16 residues. Trimming shortened V by 3 bases and J by 1 base, and 14 bases separated the two germline ends. Germline-derived CDR1 and CDR2 are ENHRY and SYGVKD. CDR3: CAISDTGLSRTDTQYF. The CDR3 region has the DNA TGTGCCATCAGTGATACCGGACTTTCGCGCACAGATACGCAGTATTTT.